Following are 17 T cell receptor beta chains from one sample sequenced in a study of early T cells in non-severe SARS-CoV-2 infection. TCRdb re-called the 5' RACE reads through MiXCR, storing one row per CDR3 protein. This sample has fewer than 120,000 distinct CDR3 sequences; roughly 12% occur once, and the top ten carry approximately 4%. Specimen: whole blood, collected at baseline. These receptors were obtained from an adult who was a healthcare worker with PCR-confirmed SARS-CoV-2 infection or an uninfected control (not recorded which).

CDR3 DNA: TGTGCCAGCAGTTCAGCGGACTACCAAGAGACCCAGTACTTC. Protein: CASSSADYQETQYF. The rearrangement links TRBV28 to TRBJ2-5; D is possibly TRBD2 (5 bases). The CDR3 totals 14 residues. Per germline, CDR1 MDHEN and CDR2 SYDVKM. Trimming cost V 4 bases and J 0 bases, with 9 bases left between them.

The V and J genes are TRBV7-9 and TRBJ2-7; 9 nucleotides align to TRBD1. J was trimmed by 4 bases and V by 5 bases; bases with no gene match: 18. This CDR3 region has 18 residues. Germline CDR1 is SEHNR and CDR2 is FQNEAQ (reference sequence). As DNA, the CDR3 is TGTGCCAGCAGCCGACCGCCGGGACAGGGACCGGATGGATACGAGCAGTACTTC. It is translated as CASSRPPGQGPDGYEQYF. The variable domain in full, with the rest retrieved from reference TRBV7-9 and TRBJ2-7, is DTGVSQNPRHKITKRGQNVTFRCDPISEHNRLYWYRQTLGQGPEFLTYFQNEAQLEKSRLLSDRFSAERPKGSFSTLEIQRTEQGDSAMYLCASSRPPGQGPDGYEQYFGPGTRLTVT.

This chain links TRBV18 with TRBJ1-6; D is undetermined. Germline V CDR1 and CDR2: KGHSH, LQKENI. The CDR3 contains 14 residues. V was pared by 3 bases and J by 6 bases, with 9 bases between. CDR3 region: CASSPSGSNSPLHF. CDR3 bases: TGTGCCAGCTCACCGTCGGGGAGTAATTCACCCCTCCACTTT.

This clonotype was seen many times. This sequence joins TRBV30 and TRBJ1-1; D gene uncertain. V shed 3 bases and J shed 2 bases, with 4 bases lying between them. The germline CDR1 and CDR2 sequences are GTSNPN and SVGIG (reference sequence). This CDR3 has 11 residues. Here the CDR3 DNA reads TGTGCCTGGAGAGTTAACACTGAAGCTTTCTTT. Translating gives CAWRVNTEAFF.

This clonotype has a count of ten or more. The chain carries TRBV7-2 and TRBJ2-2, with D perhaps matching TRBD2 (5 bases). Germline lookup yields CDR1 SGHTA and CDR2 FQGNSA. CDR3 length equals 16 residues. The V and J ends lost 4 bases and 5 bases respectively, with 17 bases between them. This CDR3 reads CASSSKQSGSTGELFF. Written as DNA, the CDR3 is TGTGCCAGCAGCTCAAAACAGTCGGGGTCAACCGGGGAGCTGTTTTTT.

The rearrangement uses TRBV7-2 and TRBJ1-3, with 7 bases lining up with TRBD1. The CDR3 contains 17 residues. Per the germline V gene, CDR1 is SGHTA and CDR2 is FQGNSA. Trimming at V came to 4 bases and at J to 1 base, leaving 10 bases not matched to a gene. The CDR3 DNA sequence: TGTGCCAGCAGCTCTTTCGCAGGGGGAGTTTCTGGAAACACCATATATTTT. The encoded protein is CASSSFAGGVSGNTIYF.

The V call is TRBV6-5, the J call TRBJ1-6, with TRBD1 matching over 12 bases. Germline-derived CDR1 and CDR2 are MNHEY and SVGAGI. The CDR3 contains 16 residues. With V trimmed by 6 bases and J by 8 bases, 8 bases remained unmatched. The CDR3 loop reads CASSLRGQGAHSPLHF. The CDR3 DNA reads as TGTGCCAGCAGCCTCCGGGGACAGGGGGCTCATTCACCCCTCCACTTT.

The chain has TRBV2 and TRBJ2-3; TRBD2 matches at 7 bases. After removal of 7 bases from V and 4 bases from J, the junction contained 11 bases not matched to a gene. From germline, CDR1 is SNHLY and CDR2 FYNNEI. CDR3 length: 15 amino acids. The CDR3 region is CASKRGGGRSDTQYF. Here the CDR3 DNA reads TGTGCCAGCAAAAGAGGCGGGGGTCGGTCAGATACGCAGTATTTT.

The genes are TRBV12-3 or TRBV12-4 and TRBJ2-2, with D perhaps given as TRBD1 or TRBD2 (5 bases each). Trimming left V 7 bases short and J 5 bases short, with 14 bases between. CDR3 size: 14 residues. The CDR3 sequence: CASTSGTFTGELFF. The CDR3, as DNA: TGTGCCAGCACCTCCGGGACCTTTACCGGGGAGCTGTTTTTT.

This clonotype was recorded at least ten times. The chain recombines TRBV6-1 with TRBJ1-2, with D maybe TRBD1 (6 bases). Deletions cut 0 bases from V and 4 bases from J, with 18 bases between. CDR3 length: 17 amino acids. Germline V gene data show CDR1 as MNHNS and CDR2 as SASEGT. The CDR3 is CASSEARWQGTFYGYTF. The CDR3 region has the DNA TGTGCCAGCAGTGAAGCGCGGTGGCAGGGGACCTTCTATGGCTACACCTTC.

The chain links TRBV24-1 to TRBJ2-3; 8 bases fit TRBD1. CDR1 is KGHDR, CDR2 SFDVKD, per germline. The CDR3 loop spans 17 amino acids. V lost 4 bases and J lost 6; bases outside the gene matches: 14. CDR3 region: CATSEPGTGWRRDTQYF. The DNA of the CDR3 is TGTGCCACCAGTGAGCCCGGGACAGGCTGGAGACGTGATACGCAGTATTTT.

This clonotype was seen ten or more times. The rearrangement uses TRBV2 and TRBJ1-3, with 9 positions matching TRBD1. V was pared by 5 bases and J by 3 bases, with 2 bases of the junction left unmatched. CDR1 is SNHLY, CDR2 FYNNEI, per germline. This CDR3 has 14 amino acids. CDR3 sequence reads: CASSTGGGGNTIYF. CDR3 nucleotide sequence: TGTGCCAGCAGTACAGGGGGCGGTGGAAACACCATATATTTT.

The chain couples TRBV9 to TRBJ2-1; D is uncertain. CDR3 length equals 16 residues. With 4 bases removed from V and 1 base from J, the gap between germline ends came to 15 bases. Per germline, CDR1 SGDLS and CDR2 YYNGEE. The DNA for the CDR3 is TGTGCCAGCAGCCACCTAGGCGGCGAGTCCTACAATGAGCAGTTCTTC. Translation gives CASSHLGGESYNEQFF.

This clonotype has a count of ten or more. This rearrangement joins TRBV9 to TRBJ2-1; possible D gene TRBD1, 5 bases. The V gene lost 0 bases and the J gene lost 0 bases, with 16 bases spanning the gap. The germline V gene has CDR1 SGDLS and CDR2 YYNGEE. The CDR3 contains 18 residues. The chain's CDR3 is CASSVAETEVSSYNEQFF. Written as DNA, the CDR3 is TGTGCCAGCAGCGTAGCGGAGACAGAAGTCAGCTCCTACAATGAGCAGTTCTTC.

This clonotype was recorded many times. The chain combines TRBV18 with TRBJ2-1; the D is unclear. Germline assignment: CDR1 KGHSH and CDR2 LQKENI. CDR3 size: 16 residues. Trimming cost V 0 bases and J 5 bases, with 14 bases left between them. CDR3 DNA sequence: TGTGCCAGCTCACCACCATCCGGTTCTAGGGACAATGAGCAGTTCTTC. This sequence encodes CASSPPSGSRDNEQFF.

CDR3 sequence (DNA): TGTGCCAGCAGCTCGGGGGACAGGGGAATCTATGGCTACACCTTC. This translates into CASSSGDRGIYGYTF. V gene TRBV7-3 combines with J gene TRBJ1-2, with TRBD1 matching 10 bases. This CDR3 spans 15 amino acids. V lost 4 bases to trimming and J lost 4 bases; unmatched junction nucleotides: 6. CDR1 and CDR2 (germline): SGHTA, FQGTGA. The complete variable domain, with remaining parts taken from reference TRBV7-3 and TRBJ1-2, reads GAGVSQTPSNKVTEKGKYVELRCDPISGHTALYWYRQSLGQGPEFLIYFQGTGAADDSGLPNDRFFAVRPEGSVSTLKIQRTERGDSAVYLCASSSGDRGIYGYTFGSGTRLTVV.

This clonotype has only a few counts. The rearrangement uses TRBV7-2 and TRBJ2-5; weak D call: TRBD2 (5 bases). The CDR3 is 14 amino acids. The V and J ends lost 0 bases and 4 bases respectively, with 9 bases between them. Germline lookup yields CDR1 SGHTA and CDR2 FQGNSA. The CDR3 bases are TGTGCCAGCAGCTTAGCGGGGAGAGGAGAGACCCAGTACTTC. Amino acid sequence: CASSLAGRGETQYF.